This T cell receptor (beta chain) stems from a study of tumor-infiltrating lymphocytes in oesophageal squamous cell carcinoma. The V end was cut by 4 bases, the J end by 0 bases, with 11 bases between. The CDR3 sequence is 15 residues long. Germline V gives CDR1 SEHNR, CDR2 FQNEAQ (reference sequence). MiXCR, applied by TCRdb to the PCR reads, yields one record per CDR3 protein. This table holds 9,500 to 11,000 distinct CDR3 sequences, roughly three fifths found once. The genes are TRBV7-9 and TRBJ2-3; possibly TRBD1 or TRBD2 for D (5 bases each). Sequencing was done on a sample of esophageal tumor tissue. The receptor's source is a female donor with esophageal squamous cell carcinoma. The chain's CDR3 is CASSSLGASTDTQYF. The CDR3 coding sequence is TGTGCCAGCAGCTCCCTCGGGGCCAGCACAGATACGCAGTATTTT.